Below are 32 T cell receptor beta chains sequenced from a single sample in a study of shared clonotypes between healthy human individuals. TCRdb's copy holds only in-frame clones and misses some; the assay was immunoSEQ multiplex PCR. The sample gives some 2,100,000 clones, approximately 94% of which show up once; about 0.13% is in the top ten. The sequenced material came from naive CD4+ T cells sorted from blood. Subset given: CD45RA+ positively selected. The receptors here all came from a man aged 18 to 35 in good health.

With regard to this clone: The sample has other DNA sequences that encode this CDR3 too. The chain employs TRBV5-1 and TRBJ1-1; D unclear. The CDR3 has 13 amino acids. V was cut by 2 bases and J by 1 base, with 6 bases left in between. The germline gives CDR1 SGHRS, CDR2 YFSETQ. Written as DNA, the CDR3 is TGCGCCAGCAGCTTCGATGGGAACACTGAAGCTTTCTTT. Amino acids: CASSFDGNTEAFF.

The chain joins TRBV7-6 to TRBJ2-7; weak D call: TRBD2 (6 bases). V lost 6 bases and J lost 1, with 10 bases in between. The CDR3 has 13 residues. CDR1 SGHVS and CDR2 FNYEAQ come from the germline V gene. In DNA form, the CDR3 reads TGTGCCAGCAGAAAAGGAGGGTCCTACGAGCAGTACTTC. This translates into CASRKGGSYEQYF. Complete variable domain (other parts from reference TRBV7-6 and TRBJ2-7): GAGVSQSPRYKVTKRGQDVALRCDPISGHVSLYWYRQALGQGPEFLTYFNYEAQQDKSGLPNDRFSAERPEGSISTLTIQRTEQRDSAMYRCASRKGGSYEQYFGPGTRLTVT.

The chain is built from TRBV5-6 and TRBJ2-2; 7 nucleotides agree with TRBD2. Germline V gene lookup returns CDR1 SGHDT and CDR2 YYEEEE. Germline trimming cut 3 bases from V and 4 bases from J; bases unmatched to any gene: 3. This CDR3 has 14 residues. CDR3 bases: TGTGCCAGCAGCTCGGGGGGTCCCACCGGGGAGCTGTTTTTT. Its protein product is CASSSGGPTGELFF.

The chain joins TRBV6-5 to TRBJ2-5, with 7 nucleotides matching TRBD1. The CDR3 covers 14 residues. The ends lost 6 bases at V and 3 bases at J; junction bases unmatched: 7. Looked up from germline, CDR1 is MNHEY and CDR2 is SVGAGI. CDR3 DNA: TGTGCCAGCAGCCGCAGGGGGTTGGAAGAGACCCAGTACTTC. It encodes CASSRRGLEETQYF.

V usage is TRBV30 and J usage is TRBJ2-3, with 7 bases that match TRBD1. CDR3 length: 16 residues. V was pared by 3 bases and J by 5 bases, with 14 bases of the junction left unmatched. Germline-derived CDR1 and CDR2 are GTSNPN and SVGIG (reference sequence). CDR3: CAWSGPGQQSLDTQYF. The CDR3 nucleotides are TGTGCCTGGAGCGGCCCGGGACAGCAAAGCTTAGATACGCAGTATTTT.

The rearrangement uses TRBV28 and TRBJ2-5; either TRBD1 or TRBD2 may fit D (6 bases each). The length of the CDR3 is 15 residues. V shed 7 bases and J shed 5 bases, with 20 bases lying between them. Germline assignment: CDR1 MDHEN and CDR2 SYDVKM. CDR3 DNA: TGTGCCAGCACCGGCTCGGGGCAAGGGGGGGAGACCCAGTACTTC. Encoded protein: CASTGSGQGGETQYF.

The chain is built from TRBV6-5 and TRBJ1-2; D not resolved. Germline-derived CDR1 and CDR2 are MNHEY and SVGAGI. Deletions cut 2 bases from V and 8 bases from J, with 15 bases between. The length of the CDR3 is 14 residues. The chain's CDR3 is CASSYPPDAYGYTF. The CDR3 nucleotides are TGTGCCAGCAGTTACCCGCCCGATGCATACGGCTACACCTTC.

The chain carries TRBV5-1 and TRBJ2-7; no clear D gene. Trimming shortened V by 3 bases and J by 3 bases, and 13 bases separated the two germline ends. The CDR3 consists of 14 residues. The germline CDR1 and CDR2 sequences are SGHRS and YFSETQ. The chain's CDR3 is CASSSDIRGYEQYF. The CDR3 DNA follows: TGCGCCAGCAGCTCCGATATTCGCGGCTACGAGCAGTACTTC. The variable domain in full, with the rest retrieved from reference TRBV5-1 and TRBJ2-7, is KAGVTQTPRYLIKTRGQQVTLSCSPISGHRSVSWYQQTPGQGLQFLFEYFSETQRNKGNFPGRFSGRQFSNSRSEMNVSTLELGDSALYLCASSSDIRGYEQYFGPGTRLTVT.

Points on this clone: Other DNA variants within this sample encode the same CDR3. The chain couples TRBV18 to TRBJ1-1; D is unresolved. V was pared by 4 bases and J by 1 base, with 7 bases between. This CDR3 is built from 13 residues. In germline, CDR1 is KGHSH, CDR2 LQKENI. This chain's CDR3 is CASSLQENTEAFF. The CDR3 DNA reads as TGTGCCAGCTCACTTCAAGAGAACACTGAAGCTTTCTTT. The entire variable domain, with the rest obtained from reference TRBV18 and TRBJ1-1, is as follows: NAGVMQNPRHLVRRRGQEARLRCSPMKGHSHVYWYRQLPEEGLKFMVYLQKENIIDESGMPKERFSAEFPKEGPSILRIQQVVRGDSAAYFCASSLQENTEAFFGQGTRLTVV.

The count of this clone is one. CDR3 region: CASSLELTLYEQYF. The CDR3 coding sequence is TGTGCCAGCAGCTTAGAGCTCACCCTCTACGAGCAGTACTTC. This chain uses TRBV7-8 with TRBJ2-7; D is unresolved. This CDR3 region has 14 residues. Per germline, CDR1 SGHVS and CDR2 FQNEAQ. V was cut by 1 base and J by 3 bases, with 10 bases left in between.

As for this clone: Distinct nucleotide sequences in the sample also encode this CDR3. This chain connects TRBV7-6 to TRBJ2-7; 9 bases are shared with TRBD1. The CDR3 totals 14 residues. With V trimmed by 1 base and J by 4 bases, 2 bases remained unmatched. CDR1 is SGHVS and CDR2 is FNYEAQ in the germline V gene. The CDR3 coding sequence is TGTGCCAGCAGCTTAGGACAGGGGGGGTACGAGCAGTACTTC. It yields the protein CASSLGQGGYEQYF.

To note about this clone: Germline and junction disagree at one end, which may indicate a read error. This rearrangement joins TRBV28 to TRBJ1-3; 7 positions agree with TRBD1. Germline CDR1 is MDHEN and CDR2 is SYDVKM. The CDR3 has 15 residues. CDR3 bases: TGTGCCAGCGGTTTAGGACAGGCGGAGGGAAACACCATATATTTT. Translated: CASGLGQAEGNTIYF.

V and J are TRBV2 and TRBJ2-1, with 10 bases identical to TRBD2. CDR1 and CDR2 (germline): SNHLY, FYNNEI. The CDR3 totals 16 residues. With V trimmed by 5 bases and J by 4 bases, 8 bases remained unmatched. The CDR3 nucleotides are TGTGCCAGCAGTCGAGCCGGGACTAGCGTATACAATGAGCAGTTCTTC. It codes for CASSRAGTSVYNEQFF.

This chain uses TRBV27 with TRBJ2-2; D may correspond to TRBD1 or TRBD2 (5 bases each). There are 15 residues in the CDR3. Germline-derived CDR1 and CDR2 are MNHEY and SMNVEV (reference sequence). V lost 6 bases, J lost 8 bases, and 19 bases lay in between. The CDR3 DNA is TGTGCCAGCAGGCCCGGGACCCGCGAAAGGGGGGAGCTGTTTTTT. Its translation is CASRPGTRERGELFF.

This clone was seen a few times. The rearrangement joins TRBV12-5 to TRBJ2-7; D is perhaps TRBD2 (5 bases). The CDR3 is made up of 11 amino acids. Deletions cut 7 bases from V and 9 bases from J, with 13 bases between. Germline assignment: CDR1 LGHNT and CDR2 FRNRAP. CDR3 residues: CASAPGIRQYF. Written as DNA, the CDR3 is TGTGCTAGTGCCCCGGGGATCCGGCAGTACTTC.

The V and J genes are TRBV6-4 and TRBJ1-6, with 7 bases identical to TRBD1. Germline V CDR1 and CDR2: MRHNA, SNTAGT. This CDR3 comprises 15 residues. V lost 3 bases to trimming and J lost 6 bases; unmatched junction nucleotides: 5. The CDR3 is CASSEWAGGNSPLHF. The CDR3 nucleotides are TGTGCCAGCAGTGAGTGGGCAGGGGGTAATTCACCCCTCCACTTT.

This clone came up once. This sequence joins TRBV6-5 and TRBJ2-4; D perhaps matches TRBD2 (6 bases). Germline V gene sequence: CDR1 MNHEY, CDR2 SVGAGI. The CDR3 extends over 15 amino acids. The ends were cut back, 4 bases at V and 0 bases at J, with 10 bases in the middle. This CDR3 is CASSSLGGAKNIQYF. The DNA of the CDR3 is TGTGCCAGCAGTTCGCTCGGGGGAGCCAAAAACATTCAGTACTTC.

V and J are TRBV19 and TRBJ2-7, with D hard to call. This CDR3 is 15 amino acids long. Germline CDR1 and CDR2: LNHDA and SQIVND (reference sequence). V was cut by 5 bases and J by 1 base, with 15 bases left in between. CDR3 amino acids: CASSEQQSGSYEQYF. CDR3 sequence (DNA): TGTGCCAGTAGTGAGCAGCAGTCGGGTTCCTACGAGCAGTACTTC.

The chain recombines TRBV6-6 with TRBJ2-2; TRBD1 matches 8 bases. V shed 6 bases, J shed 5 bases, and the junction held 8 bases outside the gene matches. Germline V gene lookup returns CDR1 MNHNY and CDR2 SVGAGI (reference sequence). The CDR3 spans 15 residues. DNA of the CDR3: TGTGCCAGCAGATCGGGACAGGAGGTTACCGGGGAGCTGTTTTTT. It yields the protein CASRSGQEVTGELFF.

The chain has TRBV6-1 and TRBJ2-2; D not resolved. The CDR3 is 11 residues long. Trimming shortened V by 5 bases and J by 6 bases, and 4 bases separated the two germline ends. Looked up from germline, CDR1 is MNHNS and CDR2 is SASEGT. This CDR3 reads CASSPSGELFF. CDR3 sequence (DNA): TGTGCCAGCAGTCCGTCCGGGGAGCTGTTTTTT.

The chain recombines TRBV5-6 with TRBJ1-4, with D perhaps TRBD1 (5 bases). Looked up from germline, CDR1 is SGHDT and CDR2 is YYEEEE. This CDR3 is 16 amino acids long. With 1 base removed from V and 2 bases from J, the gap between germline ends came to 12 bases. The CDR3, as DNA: TGTGCCAGCAGCTTGAAAAGTCCAGGGACTAATGAAAAACTGTTTTTT. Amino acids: CASSLKSPGTNEKLFF.

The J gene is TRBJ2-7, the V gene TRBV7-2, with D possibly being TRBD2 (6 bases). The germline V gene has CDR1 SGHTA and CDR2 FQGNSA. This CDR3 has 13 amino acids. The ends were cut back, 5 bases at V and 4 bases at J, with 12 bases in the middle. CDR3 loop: CASSPRAGYEQYF. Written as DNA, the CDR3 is TGTGCCAGCAGCCCCAGGGCGGGGTACGAGCAGTACTTC.

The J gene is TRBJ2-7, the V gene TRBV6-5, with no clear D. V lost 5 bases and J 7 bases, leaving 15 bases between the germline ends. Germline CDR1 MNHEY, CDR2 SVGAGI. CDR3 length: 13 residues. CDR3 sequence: CASSDLLLREQYF. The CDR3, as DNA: TGTGCCAGCAGTGACTTACTCCTGCGGGAGCAGTACTTC.

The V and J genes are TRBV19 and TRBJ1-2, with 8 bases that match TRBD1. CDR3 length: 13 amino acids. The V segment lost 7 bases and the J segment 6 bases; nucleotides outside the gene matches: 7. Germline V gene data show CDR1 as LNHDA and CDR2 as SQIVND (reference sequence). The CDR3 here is CASNQQGGNGYTF. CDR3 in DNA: TGTGCCAGTAACCAACAGGGGGGAAATGGCTACACCTTC.

The CDR3 DNA is TGTGCCAGCAGTTTGACATTTCCCTACGAGCAGTACTTC. Translation: CASSLTFPYEQYF. The chain recombines TRBV6-6 with TRBJ2-7; D not certain. Looked up from germline, CDR1 is MNHNY and CDR2 is SVGAGI (reference sequence). This CDR3 has 13 residues. The ends were cut back, 4 bases at V and 2 bases at J, with 9 bases in the middle.

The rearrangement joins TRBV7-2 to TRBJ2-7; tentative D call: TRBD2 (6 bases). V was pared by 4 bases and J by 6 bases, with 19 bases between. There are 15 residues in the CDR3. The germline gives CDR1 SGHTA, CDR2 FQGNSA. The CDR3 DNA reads TGTGCCAGCAGCTCCGCGCCGAGGGAAGCGGGCGAGCAGTACTTC. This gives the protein CASSSAPREAGEQYF.

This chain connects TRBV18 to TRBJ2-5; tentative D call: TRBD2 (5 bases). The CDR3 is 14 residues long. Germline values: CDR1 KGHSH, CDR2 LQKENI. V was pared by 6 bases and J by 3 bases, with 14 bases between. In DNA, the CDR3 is TGTGCCAGCTCCCGGGGTCGGACTGAAGAGACCCAGTACTTC. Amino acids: CASSRGRTEETQYF.

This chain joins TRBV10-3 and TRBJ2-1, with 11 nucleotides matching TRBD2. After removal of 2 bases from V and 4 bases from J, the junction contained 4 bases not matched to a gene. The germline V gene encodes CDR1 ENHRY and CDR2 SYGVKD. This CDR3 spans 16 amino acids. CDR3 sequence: CAISEHIAGGYNEQFF. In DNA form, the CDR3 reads TGTGCCATCAGTGAGCACATAGCGGGAGGGTACAATGAGCAGTTCTTC.

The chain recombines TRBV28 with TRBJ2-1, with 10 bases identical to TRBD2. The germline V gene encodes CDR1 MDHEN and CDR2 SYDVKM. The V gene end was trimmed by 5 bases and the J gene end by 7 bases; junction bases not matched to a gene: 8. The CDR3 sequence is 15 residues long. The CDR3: CASSRAGGPSNEQFF. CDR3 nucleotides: TGTGCCAGCAGTCGAGCGGGGGGGCCGTCGAATGAGCAGTTCTTC.

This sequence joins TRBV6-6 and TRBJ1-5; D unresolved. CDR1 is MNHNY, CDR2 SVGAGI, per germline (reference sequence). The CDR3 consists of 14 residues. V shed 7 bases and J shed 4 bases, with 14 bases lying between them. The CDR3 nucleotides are TGTGCCAGCAACCGAGACGGTACTAATCAGCCCCAGCATTTT. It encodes CASNRDGTNQPQHF.

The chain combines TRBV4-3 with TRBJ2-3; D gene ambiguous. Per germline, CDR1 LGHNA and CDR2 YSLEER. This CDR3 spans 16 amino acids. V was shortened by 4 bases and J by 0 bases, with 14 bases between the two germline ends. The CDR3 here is CASSRTRQTSTDTQYF. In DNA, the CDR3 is TGCGCCAGCAGCCGCACCCGTCAAACTAGCACAGATACGCAGTATTTT.

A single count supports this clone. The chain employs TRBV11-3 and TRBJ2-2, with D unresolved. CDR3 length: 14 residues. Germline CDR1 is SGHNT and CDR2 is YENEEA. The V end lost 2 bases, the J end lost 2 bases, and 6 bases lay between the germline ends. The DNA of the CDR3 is TGTGCCAGCAGCTTACCAGGAAACACCGGGGAGCTGTTTTTT. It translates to CASSLPGNTGELFF.